The TCR beta chain described here comes from a study of PD-1 blockade in classical Hodgkin lymphoma. Using immunoSEQ multiplex PCR, the repertoire was profiled, and TCRdb retains in-frame clones only, with some absent. The sample has over 85,000 clones, around nine tenths seen once. Time point in this sample: cycle 4 day 1 (C4D1), after six to seven weeks of nivolumab. Each patient's relapse followed autologous stem cell transplantation, and brentuximab vedotin exposure varied. The CDR3 is 15 amino acids. The V gene's germline CDR1 is SGHRS and CDR2 YFSETQ. V was trimmed by 2 bases and J by 7 bases, leaving 19 bases between them.

The chain recombines TRBV5-1 with TRBJ2-7; a weak D match, TRBD2 (5 bases). Here the sequenced sample was peripheral blood mononuclear cells (PBMCs), taken before the fourth cycle of nivolumab. This receptor was taken from a human donor with classical Hodgkin lymphoma. CDR3 sequence: CASSFTAGNTGEQYF. The CDR3 bases are TGCGCCAGCAGCTTCACGGCGGGCAATACGGGGGAGCAGTACTTC.